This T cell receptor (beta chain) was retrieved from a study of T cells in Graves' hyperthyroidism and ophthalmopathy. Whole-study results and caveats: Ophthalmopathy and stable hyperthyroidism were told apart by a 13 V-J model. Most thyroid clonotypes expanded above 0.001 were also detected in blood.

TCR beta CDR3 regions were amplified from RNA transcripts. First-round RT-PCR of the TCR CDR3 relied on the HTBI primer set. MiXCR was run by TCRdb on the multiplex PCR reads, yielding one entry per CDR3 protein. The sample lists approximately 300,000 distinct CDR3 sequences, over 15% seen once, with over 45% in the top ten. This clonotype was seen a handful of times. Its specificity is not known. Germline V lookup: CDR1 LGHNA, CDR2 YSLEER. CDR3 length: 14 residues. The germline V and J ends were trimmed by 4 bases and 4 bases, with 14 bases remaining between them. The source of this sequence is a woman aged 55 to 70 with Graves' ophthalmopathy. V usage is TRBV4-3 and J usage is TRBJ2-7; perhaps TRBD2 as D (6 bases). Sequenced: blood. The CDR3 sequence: CASSPEGKSYEQYF. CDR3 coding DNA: TGCGCCAGCAGCCCGGAGGGTAAGAGTTACGAGCAGTACTTC.